This record covers a single T cell receptor (beta chain). Antigen specificity is unknown. TCRdb keeps only in-frame clones here, not all; method: immunoSEQ multiplex PCR. The profile covers about 150,000 clones, with 85% to 95% appearing a single time and approximately 2.9% taken by the ten largest. The V end lost 4 bases, the J end lost 10 bases, and 22 bases lay between the germline ends. This CDR3 is built from 16 residues. The germline gives CDR1 MNHEY, CDR2 SMNVEV (reference sequence). This specimen belongs to a study of T cell responses to AZD1222 COVID-19 vaccine. Study results and limitations: Unmutated variant regions reportedly attract nearly half of all spike-specific TCRs. A mostly white British donor set with more females was recruited, and clonal diversity was possibly underestimated.

The chain couples TRBV27 to TRBJ1-4, with D possibly matching TRBD1 (6 bases). The source material was peripheral blood, sampled on day 0 of MenACWY control vaccination. The source is an adult in good health. In nucleotides, the CDR3 is TGTGCCAGCAGTTCCAACACAGGGCGGAGGGGGGGAAAACTGTTTTTT. Its translation: CASSSNTGRRGGKLFF.